This T cell receptor beta chain was captured by sequencing in a study of Tregs in tolerant kidney transplant recipients. Concerning this clone: Its matching antigen is unknown.

Libraries were prepared by immunoSEQ multiplex PCR; TCRdb keeps only in-frame clonotypes and omits some of them. This listing includes approximately 24,000 clones. Study-wide results and limits: No direct test of biological reproducibility was done here. Some patients' samples used different primers over time, so nucleotide sequences weren't comparable. Activated donor B cell expansion appeared to reveal the most relevant donor-specific TCRbeta repertoire.

Related graft donors supplied nonmyeloablative bone marrow transplants, and mixed chimerism was transient. The clonotype originates from a human patient who received a combined kidney and bone marrow transplant. The T cells may partly be graft donor cells. This specimen consisted of CD4+ T cells from blood (PBMCs), obtained 6 months after the transplant.

Partial CDR3 DNA: TGCAGCAGGGGCAATGAG. Its translation: CSRGNE. The full CDR3 sequence reads CSRGNEQFF. The genes are TRBV20-1 and TRBJ2-1, with TRBD1 as a possible D gene (6 bases). The read gets to within 3 residues of the CDR3 end, and the germline J gene fills in the rest. The length of the CDR3 is 9 residues. Germline V gene sequence: CDR1 DFQATT, CDR2 SNEGSKA (reference sequence).